A selection of T cell receptor beta chains follows, all from one sample in a study of blood T cells in healthy people across ages. One entry per CDR3 protein, called by TCRdb with MiXCR from the 5' RACE reads. The sample includes 650,000 to 900,000 distinct CDR3 sequences, 62% of them seen just once. The material sequenced was blood. These receptors originate from a young man in good health. The CDR3 runs from the conserved cysteine through the conserved F or W.

v_gene: TRBV4-2
j_gene: TRBJ2-5
CDR3aa: CASSQGGEGETQYF

v_gene: TRBV19
j_gene: TRBJ2-1
CDR3aa: CASNTGRSYNEQFF

v_gene: TRBV7-3
j_gene: TRBJ2-4
CDR3aa: CASSGGPGSENIQYF

v_gene: TRBV6-4
j_gene: TRBJ2-2
CDR3aa: CASSYGPGAGELFF

v_gene: TRBV12-3/TRBV12-4
j_gene: TRBJ2-4
CDR3aa: CASSLARAWGNIQYF

v_gene: TRBV6-6
j_gene: TRBJ2-1
CDR3aa: CASSTQGYNEQFF

v_gene: TRBV7-2
j_gene: TRBJ2-7
CDR3aa: CASSLEGLAGVKYF

v_gene: TRBV15
j_gene: TRBJ1-1
CDR3aa: CATSQGDTEGGTEAFF

v_gene: TRBV6-6
j_gene: TRBJ2-5
CDR3aa: CASSYSRTGARETQYF

v_gene: TRBV5-1
j_gene: TRBJ1-2
CDR3aa: CASSSTGHTYGYTF

v_gene: TRBV11-1
j_gene: TRBJ1-6
CDR3aa: CASRSTGLDSPLHF

v_gene: TRBV29-1
j_gene: TRBJ2-7
CDR3aa: CSVSPGQGYYEQYF

v_gene: TRBV27
j_gene: TRBJ2-5
CDR3aa: CASSSMGETQYF

v_gene: TRBV12-3/TRBV12-4
j_gene: TRBJ2-5
CDR3aa: CASSLRGPETQYF

v_gene: TRBV19
j_gene: TRBJ2-3
CDR3aa: CASSNPELTDTQYF

v_gene: TRBV5-1
j_gene: TRBJ2-1
CDR3aa: CASSPLAGARDEQFF

v_gene: TRBV2
j_gene: TRBJ1-2
CDR3aa: CASTRPVGGYGYTF

v_gene: TRBV25-1
j_gene: TRBJ2-1
CDR3aa: CASSDPLTRYNEQFF

v_gene: TRBV24-1
j_gene: TRBJ2-1
CDR3aa: CATSDLDRFEQFF

v_gene: TRBV30
j_gene: TRBJ2-5
CDR3aa: CAWSLRGVAGGGETQYF

v_gene: TRBV10-3
j_gene: TRBJ1-2
CDR3aa: CAIKSGDDLLGYTF

v_gene: TRBV7-9
j_gene: TRBJ2-1
CDR3aa: CASSRGNNEQFF

v_gene: TRBV5-1
j_gene: TRBJ2-3
CDR3aa: CASSPDSQGDTQYF

v_gene: TRBV12-3/TRBV12-4
j_gene: TRBJ1-2
CDR3aa: CASTALMYGYTF

v_gene: TRBV24-1
j_gene: TRBJ2-1
CDR3aa: CATSDLRLWGTSSYNEQFF

v_gene: TRBV14
j_gene: TRBJ2-3
CDR3aa: CASSHAGPTDTQYF

v_gene: TRBV7-2
j_gene: TRBJ2-3
CDR3aa: CASSLASGGALDTQYF

v_gene: TRBV20-1
j_gene: TRBJ2-1
CDR3aa: CSAAEKMYNEQFF

v_gene: TRBV27
j_gene: TRBJ2-1
CDR3aa: CASSFLAGGPLGQFF

v_gene: TRBV4-2
j_gene: TRBJ1-5
CDR3aa: CASSQGQGAGPQPQHF

v_gene: TRBV4-2
j_gene: TRBJ1-1
CDR3aa: CASSRTGVSTEAFF

v_gene: TRBV5-1
j_gene: TRBJ2-2
CDR3aa: CASIPAGTGELFF

v_gene: TRBV5-1
j_gene: TRBJ2-3
CDR3aa: CASGEQGTDTQYF

v_gene: TRBV7-2
j_gene: TRBJ1-6
CDR3aa: CASSPGAGTLHSPLHF

v_gene: TRBV29-1
j_gene: TRBJ2-7
CDR3aa: CSVATRWYEQYF

v_gene: TRBV20-1
j_gene: TRBJ2-3
CDR3aa: CSARDTSAPQYF